The next 19 T cell receptor beta chains were all read from a single sample in a study of blood T cells in healthy people across ages. Sample-barcoded 5' priming and a J-beta primer mix drove a second PCR of roughly 6 to 12 cycles. TCRdb re-derived calls from the 5' RACE reads in MiXCR, one entry per CDR3 protein. The sample records hundreds of thousands of distinct CDR3 sequences, 40% to 45% being singletons. The sequencing sample was made of blood. Receptor source: a man older than 75 in good health.

This clonotype was seen only once. The chain employs TRBV5-1 and TRBJ2-2; D perhaps matches TRBD1 (5 bases). Germline V gives CDR1 SGHRS, CDR2 YFSETQ. The V end was cut by 4 bases, the J end by 4 bases, with 11 bases between. The CDR3 sequence is 14 residues long. Written as DNA, the CDR3 is TGCGCCAGCAGCGACCAGGGCCCCACCGGGGAGCTGTTTTTT. This gives the protein CASSDQGPTGELFF. The variable domain in full, completed from reference TRBV5-1 and TRBJ2-2, reads KAGVTQTPRYLIKTRGQQVTLSCSPISGHRSVSWYQQTPGQGLQFLFEYFSETQRNKGNFPGRFSGRQFSNSRSEMNVSTLELGDSALYLCASSDQGPTGELFFGEGSRLTVL.

V is TRBV5-1 and J is TRBJ2-1; 10 bases are a match to TRBD2. The J call is doubtful: the DNA matches TRBJ2-7 better. The CDR3 length is 15 residues. Germline V gene sequence: CDR1 SGHRS, CDR2 YFSETQ. The chain's CDR3 is CASSPASGGYNEQYF. The CDR3 bases are TGCGCCAGCAGCCCTGCTAGCGGGGGCTACAATGAGCAGTACTTC.

This clonotype was picked up a small number of times. This sequence joins TRBV7-2 and TRBJ1-1; D possibly corresponds to TRBD1 (6 bases). This CDR3 is built from 15 residues. CDR1 is SGHTA, CDR2 FQGNSA, per germline. The V gene lost 5 bases and the J gene lost 1 base, with 14 bases spanning the gap. The CDR3 nucleotides are TGTGCCAGCAGCCGGCCGGGGACACAGAACACTGAAGCTTTCTTT. Translating it yields CASSRPGTQNTEAFF.

The rearrangement joins TRBV5-5 to TRBJ2-5, with D perhaps assigned TRBD1 or TRBD2 (5 bases each). Germline values: CDR1 SGHKS, CDR2 YYEKEE (reference sequence). The CDR3 is 16 amino acids. The V gene lost 0 bases and the J gene lost 2 bases, with 14 bases spanning the gap. DNA for the CDR3: TGTGCCAGCAGCTTGGCACCGGGACGGCTACAAGAGACCCAGTACTTC. Protein sequence: CASSLAPGRLQETQYF.

Of note for this clonotype: A single base separates this from a much larger clone, so it may be a read error. The chain uses TRBV7-2 and TRBJ1-2; a possible D gene is TRBD1 (5 bases). CDR1 is SGHTA and CDR2 is FQGNSA in the germline V gene. The CDR3 loop spans 14 amino acids. Trimming stripped 1 base from V and 5 bases from J, with 11 bases between. This CDR3 is CASSLDGGIYGYTF. The DNA of the CDR3 is TGTGCCAGCAGCTTAGACGGGGGAATTTATGGCTACACCTTC.

The V and J genes are TRBV6-1 and TRBJ1-5, with D possibly being TRBD1 (6 bases). The V gene lost 8 bases and the J gene lost 3 bases, with 14 bases spanning the gap. Per germline, CDR1 MNHNS and CDR2 SASEGT. The CDR3 contains 14 residues. CDR3 in DNA: TGTGCCAGCCACATCGGGGGCTACAATCAGCCCCAGCATTTT. It yields the protein CASHIGGYNQPQHF.

Notes on this clonotype: With a much larger clone just one base away, this may be a read error. This chain links TRBV29-1 with TRBJ2-1, with 8 bases lining up with TRBD2. The germline V gene encodes CDR1 SQVTM and CDR2 ANQGSEA. The CDR3 length is 15 residues. The CDR3 is CGAERLAGSGNEQFF. The CDR3 bases are TGCGGCGCCGAGAGGCTAGCGGGTTCCGGGAATGAGCAGTTCTTC.

The J gene is TRBJ2-5, the V gene TRBV20-1; D is ambiguous. V lost 1 base, J lost 5 bases, and 14 bases lay in between. Germline V gene data show CDR1 as DFQATT and CDR2 as SNEGSKA (reference sequence). The CDR3 runs 14 residues. CDR3 in amino acids: CSARALVQVETQYF. The CDR3 DNA follows: TGCAGTGCTAGAGCGTTGGTCCAAGTGGAGACCCAGTACTTC.

This clonotype has only one observation. This rearrangement joins TRBV20-1 to TRBJ1-4; 10 bases fit TRBD1. Germline V gives CDR1 DFQATT, CDR2 SNEGSKA (reference sequence). V lost 6 bases, J lost 10 bases, and 20 bases stayed unmatched. This CDR3 is 17 amino acids long. The CDR3 nucleotides are TGCAGTGCGAAACCGGGACAGGGGCGTGCAGGGGACGGAAAACTGTTTTTT. This translates into CSAKPGQGRAGDGKLFF.

The chain is built from TRBV9 and TRBJ2-4; D may match TRBD1 or TRBD2 (6 bases each). Trimming cost V 0 bases and J 6 bases, with 13 bases left between them. The CDR3 extends over 15 amino acids. Germline CDR1 is SGDLS and CDR2 is YYNGEE. The CDR3, as DNA: TGTGCCAGCAGCGTAGCAGGGGAGGTCGGAAACATTCAGTACTTC. Translated, it gives CASSVAGEVGNIQYF.

J is TRBJ2-3 and V is TRBV20-1; TRBD2 agrees at 8 bases. With 3 bases clipped from V and 6 bases from J, the junction kept 2 bases outside the gene matches. Germline CDR1 reads DFQATT; CDR2 reads SNEGSKA (reference sequence). The CDR3 totals 12 residues. CDR3 amino acids: CSASGRGDTQYF. CDR3 coding DNA: TGCAGTGCTAGCGGGAGGGGGGATACGCAGTATTTT.

This sequence joins TRBV5-6 and TRBJ2-7, with 8 nucleotides matching TRBD1. The length of the CDR3 is 17 residues. Germline lookup yields CDR1 SGHDT and CDR2 YYEEEE. Trimming at V came to 3 bases and at J to 0 bases, leaving 11 bases not matched to a gene. CDR3 sequence reads: CASSWPWTGSSSYEQYF. CDR3 in DNA: TGTGCCAGCAGCTGGCCCTGGACAGGGTCCTCCTCCTACGAGCAGTACTTC.

The chain recombines TRBV19 with TRBJ2-5, with D possibly matching TRBD1 (6 bases). CDR1 is LNHDA, CDR2 SQIVND, per germline (reference sequence). With 5 bases removed from V and 4 bases from J, the gap between germline ends came to 17 bases. The CDR3 runs to 15 residues. CDR3 sequence: CASSGRDTPPETQYF. The DNA for the CDR3 is TGTGCCAGTAGTGGCCGGGACACCCCGCCAGAGACCCAGTACTTC.

This chain uses TRBV27 with TRBJ2-7; 10 bases match TRBD2. This CDR3 comprises 14 residues. Germline assignment: CDR1 MNHEY and CDR2 SMNVEV (reference sequence). With V trimmed by 3 bases and J by 3 bases, 2 bases remained unmatched. The CDR3 reads CASSFTSGVYEQYF. The CDR3 region has the DNA TGTGCCAGCAGTTTCACTAGCGGGGTCTACGAGCAGTACTTC.

V and J are TRBV5-1 and TRBJ1-2, with 8 bases identical to TRBD1. J was trimmed by 12 bases and V by 0 bases; bases with no gene match: 13. Germline V gives CDR1 SGHRS, CDR2 YFSETQ. This CDR3 has 15 amino acids. The CDR3: CASSLDRGQGGEDTF. CDR3 coding DNA: TGCGCCAGCAGCTTGGACCGAGGACAGGGAGGGGAGGACACCTTC.

This clonotype was counted between two and nine times. The CDR3 loop reads CASSLLGRDEGYTF. CDR3 bases: TGTGCCAGCAGTTTATTGGGCAGGGATGAAGGCTACACCTTC. The chain links TRBV27 to TRBJ1-2; D perhaps matches TRBD1 (5 bases). V lost 1 base, J lost 8 bases, and 14 bases lay in between. The V gene's germline CDR1 is MNHEY and CDR2 SMNVEV (reference sequence). This CDR3 is built from 14 residues.

On this clonotype itself: Germline is not matched at one junction end, which may reflect a read error. V is TRBV30 and J is TRBJ1-5; D perhaps matches TRBD1 (5 bases). Germline CDR1 is GTSNPN and CDR2 is SVGIG (reference sequence). This CDR3 is built from 15 residues. The CDR3 here is CAWSLGQYSNRPQHF. CDR3 sequence (DNA): TGTGCCTGGAGCCTGGGGCAGTATAGCAATCGGCCCCAGCATTTT.

This clonotype was seen more than once but under ten times. The chain links TRBV5-1 to TRBJ1-1; 10 nucleotides line up with TRBD1. The V segment lost 3 bases and the J segment 0 bases; nucleotides outside the gene matches: 2. The CDR3 extends over 15 amino acids. The germline V gene encodes CDR1 SGHRS and CDR2 YFSETQ. Here the CDR3 DNA reads TGCGCCAGCAGCTGGGGGACAGGGGTGAACACTGAAGCTTTCTTT. Amino acid sequence: CASSWGTGVNTEAFF. Using reference TRBV5-1 and TRBJ1-1 for the parts outside the CDR3, the full variable domain is KAGVTQTPRYLIKTRGQQVTLSCSPISGHRSVSWYQQTPGQGLQFLFEYFSETQRNKGNFPGRFSGRQFSNSRSEMNVSTLELGDSALYLCASSWGTGVNTEAFFGQGTRLTVV.

V usage is TRBV7-3 and J usage is TRBJ1-5; D call uncertain. Trimming pared 5 bases from V and 3 bases from J, leaving 8 bases between. Germline CDR1 and CDR2: SGHTA and FQGTGA. This CDR3 region has 13 residues. As DNA, the CDR3 is TGTGCCAGCAGCGGGGAGCCCAATCAGCCCCAGCATTTT. As protein: CASSGEPNQPQHF.